Listed here are 20 T cell receptor beta chains from one sample, sequenced in a study of cytomegalovirus exposure and HLA in healthy donors. Primers for the PCR totalled 60 Vbeta and 13 Jbeta. Measured with immunoSEQ multiplex PCR; TCRdb has only the in-frame clones, and not every one. The repertoire includes about 170,000 clones, around 84% of them detected once, and roughly 2.5% sits in the top ten. The sample taken for sequencing was PBMCs. The receptors come from a man younger than 40 in good health and CMV-seropositive.

The CDR3 sequence: CASSPSWREGHEQFF. Written as DNA, the CDR3 is TGTGCCAGCAGCCCTAGTTGGCGGGAGGGCCATGAGCAGTTCTTC. This chain joins TRBV7-2 and TRBJ2-1; the match to TRBD2 covers 9 bases. CDR3 length: 15 amino acids. Germline V CDR1 and CDR2: SGHTA, FQGNSA. Trimming took 5 bases from V and 8 from J; bases not matched to a gene: 10. The full variable domain, its missing parts supplied by reference TRBV7-2 and TRBJ2-1, is GAGVSQSPSNKVTEKGKDVELRCDPISGHTALYWYRQSLGQGLEFLIYFQGNSAPDKSGLPSDRFSAERTGGSVSTLTIQRTQQEDSAVYLCASSPSWREGHEQFFGPGTRLTVL.

The chain carries TRBV15 and TRBJ2-1; 8 bases map to TRBD1. Per germline, CDR1 LNHNV and CDR2 YYDKDF (reference sequence). Trimming cost V 1 base and J 7 bases; bases outside gene matches: 15. CDR3 size: 18 residues. This CDR3 reads CATSRAHAGTGSINEQFF. The DNA for the CDR3 is TGTGCCACCAGCAGAGCCCACGCCGGGACAGGAAGTATTAATGAGCAGTTCTTC.

The CDR3 DNA reads as TGTGCCAGCAGCTCCAGACAGGGTATCTATGGCTACACCTTC. This encodes CASSSRQGIYGYTF. The chain uses TRBV7-6 and TRBJ1-2, with 7 bases identical to TRBD1. The CDR3 covers 14 residues. Germline V gene data show CDR1 as SGHVS and CDR2 as FNYEAQ. Trimming cost V 4 bases and J 4 bases; bases outside gene matches: 6. Together with reference TRBV7-6 and TRBJ1-2, the CDR3 gives the full variable domain: GAGVSQSPRYKVTKRGQDVALRCDPISGHVSLYWYRQALGQGPEFLTYFNYEAQQDKSGLPNDRFSAERPEGSISTLTIQRTEQRDSAMYRCASSSRQGIYGYTFGSGTRLTVV.

The chain combines TRBV5-1 with TRBJ2-5; D might be TRBD2 (5 bases). Germline V gene sequence: CDR1 SGHRS, CDR2 YFSETQ. This CDR3 comprises 15 residues. V was pared by 1 base and J by 5 bases, with 15 bases between. The CDR3 loop reads CASSLTKGPGETQYF. The CDR3 DNA follows: TGCGCCAGCAGCTTGACGAAAGGGCCGGGGGAGACCCAGTACTTC.

The chain combines TRBV6-1 with TRBJ2-5, with a possible D match to TRBD2 (5 bases). Trimming stripped 2 bases from V and 4 bases from J, with 8 bases between. The CDR3 runs 13 residues. Germline values: CDR1 MNHNS, CDR2 SASEGT. CDR3 in DNA: TGTGCCAGCAGTGAAAGAGGGCGAGAGACCCAGTACTTC. Protein: CASSERGRETQYF.

The chain is built from TRBV7-9 and TRBJ1-1, with 8 bases that match TRBD1. The germline V gene has CDR1 SEHNR and CDR2 FQNEAQ (reference sequence). The junction had 7 bases not matched to a gene; V was cut back by 4 bases and J by 3 bases. This CDR3 has 15 amino acids. The CDR3 here is CASSSTGTGYTEAFF. The DNA of the CDR3 is TGTGCCAGCAGCTCGACCGGGACAGGCTACACTGAAGCTTTCTTT.

A few counts support this clone. The rearrangement uses TRBV11-3 and TRBJ2-7; D is possibly TRBD1 (6 bases). Germline loops: CDR1 SGHNT, CDR2 YENEEA. Trimming stripped 0 bases from V and 3 bases from J, with 12 bases between. The CDR3 is made up of 15 amino acids. The CDR3 here is CASSLDRTVYYEQYV. In DNA form, the CDR3 reads TGTGCCAGCAGCTTAGATCGGACAGTTTACTACGAGCAGTACGTC.

This sequence joins TRBV2 and TRBJ1-1; D uncertain. The CDR3 consists of 15 residues. The germline V gene has CDR1 SNHLY and CDR2 FYNNEI. Trimming removed 3 bases at V and 0 bases at J, with 11 bases between. The CDR3 region has the DNA TGTGCCAGCAGTGAGGAGGCAGCTATGAACACTGAAGCTTTCTTT. This encodes CASSEEAAMNTEAFF. Filled out from reference TRBV2 and TRBJ1-1, the complete variable domain reads EPEVTQTPSHQVTQMGQEVILRCVPISNHLYFYWYRQILGQKVEFLVSFYNNEISEKSEIFDDQFSVERPDGSNFTLKIRSTKLEDSAMYFCASSEEAAMNTEAFFGQGTRLTVV.

V is TRBV27 and J is TRBJ1-2, with a possible D match to TRBD1 (6 bases). In germline, CDR1 is MNHEY, CDR2 SMNVEV (reference sequence). V gave up 5 bases and J gave up 2 bases, with 12 bases separating them. The CDR3 runs to 14 residues. CDR3 sequence: CASSLTGLNYGYTF. The CDR3 nucleotides are TGTGCCAGCAGTCTAACAGGGCTAAACTATGGCTACACCTTC.

This chain links TRBV29-1 with TRBJ1-2; maybe TRBD1 (5 bases). The CDR3 sequence is 13 residues long. With 6 bases removed from V and 4 bases from J, the gap between germline ends came to 15 bases. The V gene's germline CDR1 is SQVTM and CDR2 ANQGSEA. The CDR3, as DNA: TGCAGCGTCTCCCCGACAGCCCTCTATGGCTACACCTTC. Translated: CSVSPTALYGYTF.

This clone was observed a handful of times. V is TRBV9 and J is TRBJ1-1; no clear D. The CDR3 spans 15 residues. CDR1 and CDR2 (germline): SGDLS, YYNGEE. V was trimmed by 3 bases and J by 3 bases, leaving 15 bases between them. The CDR3 DNA is TGTGCCAGCAGCGAGAGTGGACGGAGGGACACTGAAGCTTTCTTT. This encodes CASSESGRRDTEAFF.

This clone came up once. The J gene is TRBJ2-7, the V gene TRBV5-4; D uncertain. This CDR3 is built from 11 residues. V was pared by 0 bases and J by 7 bases, with 5 bases between. In germline, CDR1 is SGHNT, CDR2 YYREEE (reference sequence). The CDR3 DNA reads TGTGCCAGCAGCTTGGGGCGGGAGCAGTACTTC. Translated: CASSLGREQYF.

J is TRBJ2-5 and V is TRBV9; TRBD2 aligns across 7 bases. This CDR3 spans 13 amino acids. CDR1 is SGDLS, CDR2 YYNGEE, per germline. Losses at the gene ends were 4 bases for V and 5 bases for J; bases not matched to a gene: 5. CDR3 coding DNA: TGTGCCAGCAGCTTAGGGACTATGGAGACCCAGTACTTC. This gives the protein CASSLGTMETQYF.

The V call is TRBV7-9, the J call TRBJ1-2, with 11 bases matching TRBD1. J gave up 6 bases and V 3 bases, and 9 bases lay outside the gene matches. This CDR3 spans 16 amino acids. Germline values: CDR1 SEHNR, CDR2 FQNEAQ (reference sequence). CDR3 amino acids: CASSFPSDRGRHGYTF. The CDR3 DNA reads as TGTGCCAGCAGCTTCCCTTCGGACAGGGGGCGGCATGGCTACACCTTC. The complete variable domain, with remaining parts taken from reference TRBV7-9 and TRBJ1-2, reads DTGVSQNPRHKITKRGQNVTFRCDPISEHNRLYWYRQTLGQGPEFLTYFQNEAQLEKSRLLSDRFSAERPKGSFSTLEIQRTEQGDSAMYLCASSFPSDRGRHGYTFGSGTRLTVV.

The chain links TRBV4-2 to TRBJ2-2, with 12 bases identical to TRBD2. Germline-derived CDR1 and CDR2 are LGHNA and YNFKEQ. The J segment lost 1 base and the V segment lost 2 bases, leaving 5 bases of the junction unmatched. This CDR3 has 18 amino acids. The CDR3: CASSQLAGGPWNTGELFF. The CDR3 DNA reads as TGTGCCAGCAGCCAACTAGCGGGAGGGCCTTGGAACACCGGGGAGCTGTTTTTT.

The chain combines TRBV29-1 with TRBJ2-4; 9 bases are a match to TRBD2. Germline trimming cut 4 bases from V and 1 base from J; bases unmatched to any gene: 5. This CDR3 contains 15 residues. Germline V lookup: CDR1 SQVTM, CDR2 ANQGSEA. CDR3 in DNA: TGCAGCGTTGTGTATAGCGGGAGCGCCAAAAACATTCAGTACTTC. Translated, it gives CSVVYSGSAKNIQYF.

This clone was counted once. The gene calls are TRBV4-1 and TRBJ2-7; no clear D. Germline-derived CDR1 and CDR2 are MGHRA and YSYEKL. V gave up 0 bases and J gave up 5 bases, with 14 bases separating them. The length of the CDR3 is 15 residues. CDR3 DNA: TGCGCCAGCAGCCAAGATAGCCCGCCGACCGACGAGCAGTACTTC. Encoded protein: CASSQDSPPTDEQYF.

V is TRBV6-1 and J is TRBJ2-7; 8 bases line up with TRBD1. The CDR3 has 15 residues. V trimming: 3 bases; J trimming: 1 base; junction bases outside the gene matches: 5. The germline gives CDR1 MNHNS, CDR2 SASEGT. The DNA for the CDR3 is TGTGCCAGCAGTGAGGGACAGGTAGGGTCCTACGAGCAGTACGTC. Translated: CASSEGQVGSYEQYV.

The chain is built from TRBV5-1 and TRBJ1-4; 7 nucleotides align to TRBD1. V shed 0 bases, J shed 7 bases, and the junction held 12 bases outside the gene matches. CDR1 is SGHRS, CDR2 YFSETQ, per germline. The CDR3 loop spans 17 amino acids. The CDR3 sequence: CASSLEPPGQRGEKLFF. CDR3 DNA sequence: TGCGCCAGCAGCTTGGAGCCGCCGGGACAGAGGGGTGAAAAACTGTTTTTT. Based on the CDR3 plus reference TRBV5-1 and TRBJ1-4, the full variable domain is KAGVTQTPRYLIKTRGQQVTLSCSPISGHRSVSWYQQTPGQGLQFLFEYFSETQRNKGNFPGRFSGRQFSNSRSEMNVSTLELGDSALYLCASSLEPPGQRGEKLFFGSGTQLSVL.

The chain has TRBV27 and TRBJ2-7; 9 nucleotides align to TRBD2. CDR3 size: 18 residues. Unmatched junction bases numbered 11, after V lost 2 bases and J lost 0 bases. CDR1 MNHEY and CDR2 SMNVEV come from the germline V gene (reference sequence). This chain's CDR3 is CASSLGRASGKSSYEQYF. In nucleotides, the CDR3 is TGTGCCAGCAGTTTAGGTAGGGCTAGCGGGAAGAGCTCCTACGAGCAGTACTTC.